This T cell receptor (beta chain) is drawn from a study of blood T cell repertoires in COVID-19. Study details: Samples taken during acute and convalescent COVID-19 were collected in the United States, Italy and Spain. Sample material is recorded as cDNA or gDNA derived from T cells, B-cell-depleted T cells, or PBMCs.

CDR3 length: 15 amino acids. Germline-derived CDR1 and CDR2 are GTSNPN and SVGIG (reference sequence). The V gene lost 3 bases and the J gene lost 5 bases, with 16 bases spanning the gap. As handled by the study authors: Reference gene primer amplification yielded estimated nucleated cell counts. The repertoire was sequenced with immunoSEQ multiplex PCR; TCRdb's copy has only in-frame clones and lacks some. That table furnishes V, J and clone size, whereas the DNA furnished D and trimming. This table holds a few hundred thousand clones, around four fifths found once. Sequenced: peripheral blood. The chain has TRBV30 and TRBJ2-2; TRBD2 is a possible D gene (7 bases). This clonotype was obtained from a woman over 75 with active or convalescent COVID-19. The DNA for the CDR3 is TGTGCCTGGAGCCGATTGGGGGGGCGTACCGGGGAGCTGTTTTTT. It is translated as CAWSRLGGRTGELFF.